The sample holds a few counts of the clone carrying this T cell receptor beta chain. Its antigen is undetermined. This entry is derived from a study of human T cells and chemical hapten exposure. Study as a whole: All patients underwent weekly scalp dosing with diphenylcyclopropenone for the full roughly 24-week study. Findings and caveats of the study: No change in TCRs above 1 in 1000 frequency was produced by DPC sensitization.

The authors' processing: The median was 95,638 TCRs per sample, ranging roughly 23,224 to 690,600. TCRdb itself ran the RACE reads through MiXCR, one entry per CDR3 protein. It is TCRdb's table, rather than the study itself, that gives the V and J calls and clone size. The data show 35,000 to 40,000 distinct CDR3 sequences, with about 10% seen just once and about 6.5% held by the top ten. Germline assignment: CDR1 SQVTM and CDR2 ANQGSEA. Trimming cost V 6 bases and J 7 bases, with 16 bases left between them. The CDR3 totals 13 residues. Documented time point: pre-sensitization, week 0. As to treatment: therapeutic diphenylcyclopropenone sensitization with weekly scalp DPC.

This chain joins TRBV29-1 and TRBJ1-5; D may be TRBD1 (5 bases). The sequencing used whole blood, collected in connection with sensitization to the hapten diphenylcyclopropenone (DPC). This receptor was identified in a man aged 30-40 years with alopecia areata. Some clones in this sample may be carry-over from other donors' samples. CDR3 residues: CSVVPRVGQPQHF. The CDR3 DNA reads TGCAGCGTAGTGCCCAGGGTAGGACAGCCCCAGCATTTT.